The clone carrying this T cell receptor beta chain was seen a handful of times. The antigen is unknown. This CDR3 has 11 amino acids. The V gene lost 4 bases and the J gene lost 4 bases, with 7 bases spanning the gap. Germline assignment: CDR1 DFQATT and CDR2 SNEGSKA (reference sequence). In TCRdb, the 5' RACE reads were re-called with MiXCR into one record per CDR3 protein. There are 300,000 to 350,000 distinct CDR3 sequences in the sample; roughly 12% occur only once, and 7.2% lies in the top ten. The data were taken from a study of identical twins. Broader study findings: Zero-insertion results could be subject to partial confounding by invariant MAIT and iNKT cells. Excess sharing by twins proved weaker in beta out-of-frame sequences. Compared with unrelated sharing, twin-shared out-of-frame alpha sequences had more low-probability sequences.

This sample was also put to use in a study of yellow fever vaccine responses in identical twins. Per that paper: Reports say the vaccine T cell response in twins looked partly convergent and partly personalized.

Sequencing was carried out using CD8+ T cells sorted from blood. This chain links TRBV20-1 with TRBJ1-2; D possibly corresponds to TRBD1 (5 bases). The clonotype comes from a woman under 30 in good health. This CDR3 reads CSATDSYGYTF. DNA for the CDR3: TGCAGTGCTACTGACAGCTATGGCTACACCTTC.